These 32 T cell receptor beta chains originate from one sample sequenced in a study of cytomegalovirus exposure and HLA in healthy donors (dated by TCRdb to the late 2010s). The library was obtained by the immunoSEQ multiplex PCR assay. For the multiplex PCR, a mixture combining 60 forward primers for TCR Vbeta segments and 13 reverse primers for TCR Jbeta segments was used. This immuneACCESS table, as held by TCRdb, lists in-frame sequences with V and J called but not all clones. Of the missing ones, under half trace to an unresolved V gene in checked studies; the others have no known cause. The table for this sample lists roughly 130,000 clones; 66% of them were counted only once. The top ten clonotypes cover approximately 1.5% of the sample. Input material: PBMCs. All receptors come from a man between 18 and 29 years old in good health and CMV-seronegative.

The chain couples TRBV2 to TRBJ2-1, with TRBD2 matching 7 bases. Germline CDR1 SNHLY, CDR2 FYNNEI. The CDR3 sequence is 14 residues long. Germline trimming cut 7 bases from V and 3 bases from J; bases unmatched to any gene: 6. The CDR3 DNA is TGTGCCAGCACCTCACTAGCGCACTACAATGAGCAGTTCTTC. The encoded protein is CASTSLAHYNEQFF.

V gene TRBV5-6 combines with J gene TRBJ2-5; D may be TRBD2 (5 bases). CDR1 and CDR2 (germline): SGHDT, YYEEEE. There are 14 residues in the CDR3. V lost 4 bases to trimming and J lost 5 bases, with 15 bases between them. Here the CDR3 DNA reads TGTGCCAGCAGCCCAAGATTGGAGGTTGAGACCCAGTACTTC. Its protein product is CASSPRLEVETQYF.

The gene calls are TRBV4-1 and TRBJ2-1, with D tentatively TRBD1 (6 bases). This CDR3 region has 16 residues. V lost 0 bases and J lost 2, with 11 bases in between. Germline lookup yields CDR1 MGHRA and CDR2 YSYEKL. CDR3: CASSQDLDRAYNEQFF. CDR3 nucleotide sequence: TGCGCCAGCAGCCAAGATCTGGACAGAGCCTACAATGAGCAGTTCTTC.

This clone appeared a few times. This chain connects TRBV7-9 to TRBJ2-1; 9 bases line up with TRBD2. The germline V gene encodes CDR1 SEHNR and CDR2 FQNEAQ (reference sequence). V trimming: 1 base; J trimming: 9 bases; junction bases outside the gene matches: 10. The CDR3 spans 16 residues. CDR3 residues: CASSLDSGGPFSEQFF. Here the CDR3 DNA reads TGTGCCAGCAGCTTAGACAGCGGGGGGCCTTTTAGTGAGCAGTTCTTC.

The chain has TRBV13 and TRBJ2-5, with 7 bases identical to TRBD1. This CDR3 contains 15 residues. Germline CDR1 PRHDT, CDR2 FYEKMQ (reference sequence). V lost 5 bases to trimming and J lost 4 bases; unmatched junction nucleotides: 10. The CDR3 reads CASSLTTGMVETQYF. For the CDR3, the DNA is TGTGCCAGCAGCCTCACGACAGGGATGGTAGAGACCCAGTACTTC.

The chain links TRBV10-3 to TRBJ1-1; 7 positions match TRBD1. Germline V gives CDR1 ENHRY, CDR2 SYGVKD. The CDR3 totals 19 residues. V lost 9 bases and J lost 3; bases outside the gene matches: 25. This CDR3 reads CAIDSSRGQLSGGHTEAFF. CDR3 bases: TGTGCCATAGATAGTTCGAGGGGACAGCTAAGTGGTGGCCACACTGAAGCTTTCTTT.

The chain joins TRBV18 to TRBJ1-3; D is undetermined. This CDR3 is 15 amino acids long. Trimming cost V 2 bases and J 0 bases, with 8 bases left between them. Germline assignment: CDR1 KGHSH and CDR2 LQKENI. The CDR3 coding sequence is TGTGCCAGCTCACCAACCACGGGCTCTGGAAACACCATATATTTT. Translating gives CASSPTTGSGNTIYF.

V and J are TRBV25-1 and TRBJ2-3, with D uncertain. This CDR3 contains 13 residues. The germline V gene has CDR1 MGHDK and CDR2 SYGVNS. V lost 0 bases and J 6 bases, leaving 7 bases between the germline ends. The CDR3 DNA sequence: TGTGCCAGCAGTGAATACGGTGCGGATACGCAGTATTTT. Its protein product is CASSEYGADTQYF.

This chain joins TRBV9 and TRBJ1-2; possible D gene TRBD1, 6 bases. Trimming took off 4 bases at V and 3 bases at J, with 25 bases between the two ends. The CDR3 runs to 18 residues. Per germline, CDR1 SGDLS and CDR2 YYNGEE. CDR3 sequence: CASSSNPGGGGSDYGYTF. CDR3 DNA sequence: TGTGCCAGCAGCTCAAACCCGGGAGGGGGAGGGTCGGACTATGGCTACACCTTC.

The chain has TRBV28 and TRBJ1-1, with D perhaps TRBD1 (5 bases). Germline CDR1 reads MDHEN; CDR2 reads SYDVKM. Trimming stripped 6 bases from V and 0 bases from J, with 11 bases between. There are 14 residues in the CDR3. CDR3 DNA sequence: TGTGCCAGCAGGGGCGACAGTCTGAACACTGAAGCTTTCTTT. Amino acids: CASRGDSLNTEAFF.

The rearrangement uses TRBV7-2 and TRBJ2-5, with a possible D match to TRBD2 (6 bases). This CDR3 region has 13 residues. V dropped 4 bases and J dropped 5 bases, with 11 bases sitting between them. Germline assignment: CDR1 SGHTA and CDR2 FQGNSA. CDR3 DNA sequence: TGTGCCAGCAGCTATGGGGGGACGGAGACCCAGTACTTC. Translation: CASSYGGTETQYF.

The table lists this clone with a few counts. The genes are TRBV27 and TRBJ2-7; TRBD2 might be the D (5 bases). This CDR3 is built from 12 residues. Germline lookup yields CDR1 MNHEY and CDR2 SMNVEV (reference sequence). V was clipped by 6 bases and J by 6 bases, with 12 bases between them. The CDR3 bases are TGTGCCAGCAGATCTACGCGGGCCGAGCAGTACTTC. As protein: CASRSTRAEQYF.

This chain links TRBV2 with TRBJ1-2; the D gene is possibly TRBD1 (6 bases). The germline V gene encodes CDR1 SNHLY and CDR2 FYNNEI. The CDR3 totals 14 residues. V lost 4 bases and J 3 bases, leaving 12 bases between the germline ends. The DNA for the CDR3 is TGTGCCAGCAGTGTCAGGGGCGGTTACTATGGCTACACCTTC. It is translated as CASSVRGGYYGYTF.

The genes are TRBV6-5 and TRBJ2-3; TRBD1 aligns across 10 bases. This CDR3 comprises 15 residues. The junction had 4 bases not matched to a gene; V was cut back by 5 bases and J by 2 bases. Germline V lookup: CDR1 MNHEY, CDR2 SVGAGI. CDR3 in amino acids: CASSPGTGVTDTQYF. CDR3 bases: TGTGCCAGCAGTCCCGGGACAGGGGTCACAGATACGCAGTATTTT.

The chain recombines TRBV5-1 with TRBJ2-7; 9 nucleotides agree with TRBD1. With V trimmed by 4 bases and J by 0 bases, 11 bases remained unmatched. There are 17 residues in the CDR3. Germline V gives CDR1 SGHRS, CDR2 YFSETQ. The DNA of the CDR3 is TGCGCCAGCAGCCTGGACAGGGGCTCCCTGAGCTCCTACGAGCAGTACTTC. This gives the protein CASSLDRGSLSSYEQYF.

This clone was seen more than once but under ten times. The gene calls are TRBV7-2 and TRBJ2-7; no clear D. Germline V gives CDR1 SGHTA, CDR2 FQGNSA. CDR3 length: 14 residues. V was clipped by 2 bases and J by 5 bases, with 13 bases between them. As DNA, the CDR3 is TGTGCCAGCAGCTTACGCCGACTTAGAAACGAGCAGTACTTC. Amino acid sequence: CASSLRRLRNEQYF.

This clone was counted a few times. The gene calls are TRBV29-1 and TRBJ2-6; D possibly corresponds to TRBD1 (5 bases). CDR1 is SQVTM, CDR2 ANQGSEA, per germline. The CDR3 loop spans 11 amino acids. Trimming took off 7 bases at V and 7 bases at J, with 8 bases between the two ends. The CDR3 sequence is CSAQGANVLTF. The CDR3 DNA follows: TGCAGCGCCCAGGGAGCCAACGTCCTGACTTTC.

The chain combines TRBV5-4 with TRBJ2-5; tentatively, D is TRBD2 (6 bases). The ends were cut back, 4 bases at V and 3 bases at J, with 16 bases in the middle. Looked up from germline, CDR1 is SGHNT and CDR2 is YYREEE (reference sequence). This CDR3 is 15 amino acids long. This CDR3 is CASSPVDASEETQYF. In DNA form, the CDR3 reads TGTGCCAGCAGCCCTGTCGATGCTAGCGAAGAGACCCAGTACTTC.

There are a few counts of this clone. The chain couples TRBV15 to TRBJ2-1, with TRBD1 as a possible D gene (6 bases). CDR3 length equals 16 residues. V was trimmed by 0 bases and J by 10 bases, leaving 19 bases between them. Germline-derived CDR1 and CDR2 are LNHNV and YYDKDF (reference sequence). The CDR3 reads CATSRDPGQGRGEQFF. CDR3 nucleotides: TGTGCCACCAGCAGAGATCCAGGCCAGGGGAGAGGAGAGCAGTTCTTC.

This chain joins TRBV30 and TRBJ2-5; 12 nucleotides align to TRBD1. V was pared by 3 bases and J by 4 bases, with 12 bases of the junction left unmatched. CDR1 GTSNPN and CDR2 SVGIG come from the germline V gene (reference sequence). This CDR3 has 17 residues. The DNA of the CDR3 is TGTGCCTGGAGAGCTCACCGGGACAGGGGGCGGGGAGAGACCCAGTACTTC. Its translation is CAWRAHRDRGRGETQYF.

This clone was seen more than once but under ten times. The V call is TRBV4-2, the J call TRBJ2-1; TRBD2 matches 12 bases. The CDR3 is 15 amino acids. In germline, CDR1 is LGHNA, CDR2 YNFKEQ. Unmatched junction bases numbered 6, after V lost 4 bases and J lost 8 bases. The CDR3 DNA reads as TGTGCCAGCAGCCTCTCTAGCGGGGGGGCGGATGAGCAGTTCTTC. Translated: CASSLSSGGADEQFF.

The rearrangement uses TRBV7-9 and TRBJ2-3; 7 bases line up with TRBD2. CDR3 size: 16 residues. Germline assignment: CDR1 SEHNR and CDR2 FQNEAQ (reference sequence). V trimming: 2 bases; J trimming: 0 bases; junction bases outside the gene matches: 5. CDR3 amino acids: CASSLFAGVSTDTQYF. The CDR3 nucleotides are TGTGCCAGCAGCTTATTTGCGGGGGTAAGCACAGATACGCAGTATTTT.

CDR3 DNA sequence: TGCGCCAGCAGCTTGGATCGTCTCGGGGAGCTGTTTTTT. Translating it yields CASSLDRLGELFF. The gene calls are TRBV5-1 and TRBJ2-2; D unresolved. CDR3 length equals 13 residues. The germline gives CDR1 SGHRS, CDR2 YFSETQ. V lost 0 bases to trimming and J lost 7 bases, with 7 bases between them.

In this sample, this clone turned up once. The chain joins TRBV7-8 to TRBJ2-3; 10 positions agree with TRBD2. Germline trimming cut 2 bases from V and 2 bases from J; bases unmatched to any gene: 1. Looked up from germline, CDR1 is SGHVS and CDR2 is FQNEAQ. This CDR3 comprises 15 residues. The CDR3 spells CASSLLAGATDTQYF. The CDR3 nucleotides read TGTGCCAGCAGCTTACTAGCGGGGGCCACAGATACGCAGTATTTT. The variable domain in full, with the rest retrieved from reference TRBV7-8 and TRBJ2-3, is GAGVSQSPRYKVAKRGQDVALRCDPISGHVSLFWYQQALGQGPEFLTYFQNEAQLDKSGLPSDRFFAERPEGSVSTLKIQRTQQEDSAVYLCASSLLAGATDTQYFGPGTRLTVL.

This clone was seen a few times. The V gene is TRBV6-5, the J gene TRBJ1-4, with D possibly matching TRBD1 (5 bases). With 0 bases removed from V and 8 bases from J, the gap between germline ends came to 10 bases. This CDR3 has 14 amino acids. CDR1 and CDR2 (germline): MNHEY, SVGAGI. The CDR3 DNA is TGTGCCAGCAGTTACTCCGGACGGGGGGAAAAACTGTTTTTT. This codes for CASSYSGRGEKLFF.

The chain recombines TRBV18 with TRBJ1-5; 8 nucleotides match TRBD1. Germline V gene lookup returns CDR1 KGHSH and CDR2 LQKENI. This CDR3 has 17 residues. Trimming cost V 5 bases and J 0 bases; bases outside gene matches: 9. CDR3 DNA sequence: TGTGCCAGCTCATCTAAGACCGGGACAGGTAGCAATCAGCCCCAGCATTTT. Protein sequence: CASSSKTGTGSNQPQHF.

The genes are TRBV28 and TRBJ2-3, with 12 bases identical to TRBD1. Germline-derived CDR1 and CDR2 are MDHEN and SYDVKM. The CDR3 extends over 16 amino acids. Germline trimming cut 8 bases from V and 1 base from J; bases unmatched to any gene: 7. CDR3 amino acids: CASLGQGARGTDTQYF. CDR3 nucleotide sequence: TGTGCCAGCTTGGGACAGGGGGCGCGGGGCACAGATACGCAGTATTTT.

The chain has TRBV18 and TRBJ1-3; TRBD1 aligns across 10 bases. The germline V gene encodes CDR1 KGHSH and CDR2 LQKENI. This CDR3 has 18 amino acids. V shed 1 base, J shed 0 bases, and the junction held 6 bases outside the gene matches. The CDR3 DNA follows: TGTGCCAGCTCACCACTGGGACAGGGGATTAACTCTGGAAACACCATATATTTT. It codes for CASSPLGQGINSGNTIYF.

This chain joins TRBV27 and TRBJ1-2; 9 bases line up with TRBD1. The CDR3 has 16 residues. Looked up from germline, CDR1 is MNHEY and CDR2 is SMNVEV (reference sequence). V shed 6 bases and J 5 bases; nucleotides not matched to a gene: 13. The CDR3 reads CASSPRTGDELYGYTF. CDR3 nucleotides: TGTGCCAGCAGCCCCAGGACAGGGGACGAATTGTATGGCTACACCTTC.

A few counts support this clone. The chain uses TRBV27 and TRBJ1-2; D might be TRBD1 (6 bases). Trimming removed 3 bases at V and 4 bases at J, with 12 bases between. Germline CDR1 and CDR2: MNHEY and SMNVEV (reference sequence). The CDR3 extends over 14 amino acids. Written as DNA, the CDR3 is TGTGCCAGCAGTTTTGCAGGGGAAGGCTATGGCTACACCTTC. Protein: CASSFAGEGYGYTF.

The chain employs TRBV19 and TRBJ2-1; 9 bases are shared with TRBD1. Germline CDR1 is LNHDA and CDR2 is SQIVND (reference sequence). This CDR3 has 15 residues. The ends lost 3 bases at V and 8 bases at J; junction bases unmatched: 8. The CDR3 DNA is TGTGCCAGTAGTATGCGAACAGGGGGCGGCGATGAGCAGTTCTTC. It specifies CASSMRTGGGDEQFF.

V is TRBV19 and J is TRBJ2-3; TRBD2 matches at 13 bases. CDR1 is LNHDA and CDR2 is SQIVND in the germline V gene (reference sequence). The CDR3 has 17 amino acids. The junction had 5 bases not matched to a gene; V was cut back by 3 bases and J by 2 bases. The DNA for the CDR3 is TGTGCCAGTAGTATGGGACTAGCGGGGCCTCACACAGATACGCAGTATTTT. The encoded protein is CASSMGLAGPHTDTQYF.